The next 8 T cell receptor beta chains were all read from a single sample in a study of T cell responses to AZD1222 COVID-19 vaccine. The method was immunoSEQ multiplex PCR; TCRdb's version includes in-frame clones alone and lacks a portion of them. The sample holds some 110,000 clones, over 75% seen once. The source was peripheral blood, collected on day 0 of AZD1222 vaccination. These receptors all stem from an adult in good health.

Notes on this clone: The identical CDR3 is also encoded by other nucleotide sequences in the sample. The V gene is TRBV12-3 or TRBV12-4, the J gene TRBJ1-2, with a weak D call TRBD1 (6 bases). Deletions cut 6 bases from V and 2 bases from J, with 7 bases between. The CDR3 length is 12 residues. Here the CDR3 DNA reads TGTGCCAGCAGAACAGGGAACTATGGCTACACCTTC. It codes for CASRTGNYGYTF.

The chain joins TRBV30 to TRBJ2-7, with D perhaps being TRBD1 or TRBD2 (5 bases each). This CDR3 has 15 amino acids. Germline CDR1 GTSNPN, CDR2 SVGIG (reference sequence). Trimming removed 2 bases at V and 6 bases at J, with 20 bases between. In DNA, the CDR3 is TGTGCCTGGAGTCCCCGGGACGTCCCTCGGTCCGAGCAGTACTTC. Amino acid sequence: CAWSPRDVPRSEQYF.

This sequence joins TRBV6-5 and TRBJ2-1; no firm D call. Germline V CDR1 and CDR2: MNHEY, SVGAGI. Trimming removed 5 bases from V and 0 bases from J, with 11 bases in between. The CDR3 length is 15 residues. The DNA for the CDR3 is TGTGCCAGCAGTCTCACGAGTAGCTCCTACAATGAGCAGTTCTTC. This translates into CASSLTSSSYNEQFF.

The J gene is TRBJ2-1, the V gene TRBV7-2; 11 bases are shared with TRBD2. V shed 6 bases and J 0 bases; nucleotides not matched to a gene: 4. The CDR3 consists of 16 residues. Germline loops: CDR1 SGHTA, CDR2 FQGNSA. For the CDR3, the DNA is TGTGCCAGCAGACGACTAGCGGGGAGCTCCTACAATGAGCAGTTCTTC. As protein: CASRRLAGSSYNEQFF. The full variable domain, with the rest looked up from reference TRBV7-2 and TRBJ2-1, is GAGVSQSPSNKVTEKGKDVELRCDPISGHTALYWYRQSLGQGLEFLIYFQGNSAPDKSGLPSDRFSAERTGGSVSTLTIQRTQQEDSAVYLCASRRLAGSSYNEQFFGPGTRLTVL.

This clone was detected a few times. The chain is built from TRBV18 and TRBJ1-6, with 7 bases aligning to TRBD1. From germline, CDR1 is KGHSH and CDR2 LQKENI. Trimming cost V 6 bases and J 4 bases; bases outside gene matches: 9. This CDR3 has 16 amino acids. The CDR3 reads CASSERQGGYNSPLHF. Written as DNA, the CDR3 is TGTGCCAGCTCGGAGAGGCAGGGGGGATATAATTCACCCCTCCACTTT.

This rearrangement joins TRBV28 to TRBJ1-2, with a possible D match to TRBD1 (5 bases). The V gene's germline CDR1 is MDHEN and CDR2 SYDVKM. There are 13 residues in the CDR3. V dropped 10 bases and J dropped 2 bases, with 14 bases sitting between them. CDR3 nucleotides: TGTGCCACGACCTATGGGGGAAACTATGGCTACACCTTC. Residues: CATTYGGNYGYTF.

This rearrangement joins TRBV7-9 to TRBJ1-6; D is unresolved. The CDR3 is made up of 15 amino acids. Trimming pared 5 bases from V and 0 bases from J, leaving 8 bases between. Looked up from germline, CDR1 is SEHNR and CDR2 is FQNEAQ (reference sequence). CDR3 DNA sequence: TGTGCCAGCAGCCCCCCCGGCTCCTATAATTCACCCCTCCACTTT. It specifies CASSPPGSYNSPLHF.

Concerning this clone: Other DNA sequences in this specimen translate into the identical CDR3. The rearrangement uses TRBV18 and TRBJ2-2; 8 bases are a match to TRBD1. The CDR3 has 15 residues. V shed 2 bases, J shed 2 bases, and the junction held 1 base outside the gene matches. CDR1 KGHSH and CDR2 LQKENI come from the germline V gene. CDR3 residues: CASSPGQGNTGELFF. In DNA, the CDR3 is TGTGCCAGCTCACCAGGACAGGGAAACACCGGGGAGCTGTTTTTT.